These 5 T cell receptor beta chains were all obtained from the same sample, sequenced in a study of beta chain features in type 1 diabetes. Every isolated RNA sample was fully reverse transcribed, so sequencing captured expressed TCRB transcripts. The protocol was immunoSEQ multiplex PCR, while the TCRdb copy is restricted to in-frame clones and leaves out a portion. The sample yields 350,000 to 450,000 clones, roughly 14% seen once. Sequenced: naive CD4+ T cells from blood. Every receptor here comes from a man aged 25-45 years in good health.

The chain links TRBV6-5 to TRBJ2-5; tentative D call: TRBD2 (6 bases). Germline CDR1 reads MNHEY; CDR2 reads SVGAGI. The CDR3 is 14 amino acids. V was cut by 2 bases and J by 3 bases, with 10 bases left in between. The CDR3 coding sequence is TGTGCCAGCAGTTACCCGGGCGGGGAAGAGACCCAGTACTTC. Protein: CASSYPGGEETQYF.

The chain has TRBV13 and TRBJ2-5; 8 bases align to TRBD2. Per the germline V gene, CDR1 is PRHDT and CDR2 is FYEKMQ (reference sequence). Unmatched junction bases numbered 4, after V lost 6 bases and J lost 1 base. The CDR3 has 14 amino acids. The CDR3 here is CASRRGGTQETQYF. The CDR3 region has the DNA TGTGCCAGCAGGCGCGGGGGGACCCAAGAGACCCAGTACTTC.

This clone was recorded only once. This CDR3 is also generated by other DNA sequences in the sample. The chain couples TRBV13 to TRBJ1-1; D is unresolved. The CDR3 spans 15 residues. The germline V and J ends were trimmed by 5 bases and 1 base, with 14 bases remaining between them. Germline loops: CDR1 PRHDT, CDR2 FYEKMQ (reference sequence). This CDR3 reads CASSEKGGRNTEAFF. The CDR3 DNA reads TGTGCCAGCAGCGAAAAGGGCGGACGGAACACTGAAGCTTTCTTT.

The rearrangement uses TRBV7-6 and TRBJ2-1; D is undetermined. CDR3 length equals 12 residues. Deletions cut 5 bases from V and 7 bases from J, with 9 bases between. Looked up from germline, CDR1 is SGHVS and CDR2 is FNYEAQ. The CDR3 loop is CASSQIGNEQFF. CDR3 nucleotides: TGTGCCAGCAGCCAAATTGGGAATGAGCAGTTCTTC. The whole variable domain, filled in from reference TRBV7-6 and TRBJ2-1, reads GAGVSQSPRYKVTKRGQDVALRCDPISGHVSLYWYRQALGQGPEFLTYFNYEAQQDKSGLPNDRFSAERPEGSISTLTIQRTEQRDSAMYRCASSQIGNEQFFGPGTRLTVL.

This clone was found a few times. The rearrangement links TRBV27 to TRBJ2-7; D is possibly TRBD1 (5 bases). V lost 5 bases, J lost 4 bases, and 12 bases lay in between. The CDR3 extends over 13 amino acids. From germline, CDR1 is MNHEY and CDR2 SMNVEV (reference sequence). The CDR3 here is CASSTQTVYEQYF. Here the CDR3 DNA reads TGTGCCAGCAGTACCCAGACAGTTTACGAGCAGTACTTC.